This T cell receptor beta chain was retrieved from a study of blood T cell repertoires in COVID-19. Study-level information: The United States, Italy and Spain supplied acute and convalescent COVID-19 samples. From T cells, B-cell-depleted T cells, or PBMCs came the material, which was cDNA or gDNA.

This CDR3 is 15 amino acids long. Seattle-derived patients entered the study during active infection and were followed longitudinally. Libraries were prepared by immunoSEQ multiplex PCR; TCRdb keeps only in-frame clonotypes and omits some of them. The profile shows approximately 250,000 clones, nearly 95% of them singletons. The receptor was derived from a young man with COVID-19, enrolled during active disease. Input material: peripheral blood. The chain links TRBV21-1 to TRBJ1-1. TRBV21-1 is a recognized pseudogene. The CDR3 sequence is CASSPEEGKNTEAFF. The DNA for the CDR3 is TGTGCCAGCAGCCCCGAGGAGGGGAAGAACACTGAAGCTTTCTTT.